This T cell receptor beta chain came from a study of vaccination and CD4 T cells after COVID-19. Study overall: Overlapping SARS-CoV-2, HCoV-NL63, HCoV-OC43 and HCoV-229E spike peptides were used to stimulate cells.

Note on this clonotype: Its antigen is as yet unknown.

Treatment noted: approximately 10-day PBMC culture with coronavirus spike peptide pools or control peptides (ViraFEST assay). The ViraFEST method relied on peptide pools to expand antigen-specific T cells, followed by TCR sequencing. The Oncomine TCR Beta short-read assay sequenced DNA from cultured CD4+ T cells. TCRdb reprocessed the PCR reads via MiXCR and lists one record per CDR3 protein. Among about 3,900 distinct CDR3 sequences listed, roughly 78% were seen once. The CDR3 sequence is 14 residues long. The ends lost 5 bases at V and 0 bases at J; junction bases unmatched: 3. CDR1 SGHTA and CDR2 FQGNSA come from the germline V gene.

The sequence was collected from a human donor who had recovered from COVID-19. V and J are TRBV7-2 and TRBJ2-7; TRBD2 aligns across 8 bases. The sequenced sample consisted of CD4+ T cells from blood, cultured in vitro. The CDR3 DNA reads as TGTGCCAGCAGCCCGGGAGGGCACTCCTACGAGCAGTACTTC. As protein: CASSPGGHSYEQYF.